The clone carrying this TCR beta chain was seen repeatedly, ten times or more. As yet, its antigen is unknown. The CDR3 is 14 residues long. Germline CDR1 reads SGHVS; CDR2 reads FQNEAQ. V was trimmed by 6 bases and J by 5 bases, leaving 16 bases between them. TCRdb re-analysed the reads in MiXCR, keeping a single row per CDR3 protein. The profile shows about 120,000 distinct CDR3 sequences, 10% of them singletons. The data were taken from a study of T cell repertoires in cytomegalovirus infection. Study-level information: The public TCR beta signatures pointed to both CMV infection and matching HLA type.

General observations from the study: Based on cumulative public TCR beta family frequency, carriers of CMV plus the relevant HLA were identified. The study found HLA-C-restricted CMV-specific TCR beta clonotypes dominating the ex vivo response.

The TCR originated in a human donor in good health (CMV status not recorded). Some clones in this sample may be carry-over from other donors' samples. Sequenced: PBMCs, sequenced either directly or after in vitro stimulation (not recorded which). The chain recombines TRBV7-8 with TRBJ2-5, with unresolved D. The CDR3 protein is CASRSRVSWETQYF. The CDR3 DNA sequence: TGTGCCAGCAGGTCTCGGGTCTCGTGGGAGACCCAGTACTTC.